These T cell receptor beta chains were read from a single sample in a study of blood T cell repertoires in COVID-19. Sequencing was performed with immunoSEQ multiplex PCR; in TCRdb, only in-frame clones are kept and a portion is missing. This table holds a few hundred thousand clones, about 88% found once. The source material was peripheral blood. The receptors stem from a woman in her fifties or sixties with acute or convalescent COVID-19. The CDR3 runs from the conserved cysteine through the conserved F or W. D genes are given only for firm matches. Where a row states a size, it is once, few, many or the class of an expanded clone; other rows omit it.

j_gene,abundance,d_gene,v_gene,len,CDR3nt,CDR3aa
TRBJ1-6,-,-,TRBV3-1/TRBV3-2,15,TGTGCCAGCACCCTAATGGCAGGGATTAATTCACCCCTCCACTTT,CASTLMAGINSPLHF
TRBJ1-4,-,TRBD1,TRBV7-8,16,TGTGCCAGCAGCCCGAACCGGGACAGGGGTAATGAAAAACTGTTTTTT,CASSPNRDRGNEKLFF
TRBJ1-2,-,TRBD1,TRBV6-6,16,TGTGCCAGCAGTTACTTAGCAGGGGGAGGTTCTGGGGGCTACACCTTC,CASSYLAGGGSGGYTF
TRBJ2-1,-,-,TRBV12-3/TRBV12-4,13,TGTGCCAGCAGTCGATTACAGGGATATGAGCAGTTCTTC,CASSRLQGYEQFF
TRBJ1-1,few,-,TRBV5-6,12,TGTGCCAGCACCCAGGGGTTCACTGAAGCTTTCTTT,CASTQGFTEAFF
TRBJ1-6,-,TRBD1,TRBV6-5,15,TGTGCCAGCAGTTACTCGCGGACAGGGCCTTCACCCCTCCACTTT,CASSYSRTGPSPLHF
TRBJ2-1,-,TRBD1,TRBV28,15,TGTGCCAGCAGTTTCGCGGGACAGGGAGTTCTTGAGCAGTTCTTC,CASSFAGQGVLEQFF
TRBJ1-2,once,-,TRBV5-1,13,TGCGCCAGCAGCTTACAGGGTGACTATGGCTACACCTTC,CASSLQGDYGYTF
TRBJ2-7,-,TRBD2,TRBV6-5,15,TGTGCCAGCAGTTACTTTGAGCGGGGGGGGCGGGAGCAGTACTTC,CASSYFERGGREQYF
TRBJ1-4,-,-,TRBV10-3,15,TGTGCCATCAGTGAGGGGCGGCAGGGGAATGAAAAACTGTTTTTT,CAISEGRQGNEKLFF
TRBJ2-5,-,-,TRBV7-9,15,TGTGCCAGCAGCTTAGGGAGGGGGCAGAAAGAGACCCAGTACTTC,CASSLGRGQKETQYF
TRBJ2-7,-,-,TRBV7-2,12,TGTGCCAGCAGCTTTTCGCCGCGAGAGCAGTACTTC,CASSFSPREQYF
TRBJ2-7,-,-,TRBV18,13,TGTGCCAGCTCACCACCTGGCAGCTACGAGCAGTACTTC,CASSPPGSYEQYF
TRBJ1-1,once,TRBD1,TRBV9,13,TGTGCCAGCAGCTTCGGACAGGACACTGAAGCTTTCTTT,CASSFGQDTEAFF
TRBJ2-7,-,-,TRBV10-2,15,TGCGCCAGCAGTGAGTCTATGACAGGAACTTACGAGCAGTACTTC,CASSESMTGTYEQYF
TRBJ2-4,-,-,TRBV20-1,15,TGCAGTGCTAGTTCGGAGACCTTAGCCAAAAACATTCAGTACTTC,CSASSETLAKNIQYF
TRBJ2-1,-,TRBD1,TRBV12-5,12,TGTGCTAGTGCCCTGACAGGGAATGAGCAGTTCTTC,CASALTGNEQFF
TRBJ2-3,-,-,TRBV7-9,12,TGTGCCAGCACCAAGGAGTTACGTGCGCAGTATTTT,CASTKELRAQYF
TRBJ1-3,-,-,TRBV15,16,TGTGCCACCAGCAGAGATTCGCAGGGAACTGGAAACACCATATATTTT,CATSRDSQGTGNTIYF
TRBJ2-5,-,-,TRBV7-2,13,TGTGCCAGCAGCTTAGGACAGCAAGAGACCCAGTACTTC,CASSLGQQETQYF
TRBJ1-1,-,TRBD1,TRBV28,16,TGTGCCAGCAGTTCCCACGGACAGGGGGCTGGAACTGAAGCTTTCTTT,CASSSHGQGAGTEAFF
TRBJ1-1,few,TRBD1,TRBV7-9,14,TGTGCCAGCACCGACCAGGGGGTCCAGACTGAAGCTTTCTTT,CASTDQGVQTEAFF
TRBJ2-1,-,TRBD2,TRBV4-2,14,TGTGCCAGCAGCCTTCGGACTAGTGGCAATGAGCAGTTCTTC,CASSLRTSGNEQFF
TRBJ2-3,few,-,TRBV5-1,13,TGCGCCAGCAGCTTGCCGGGCACAGATACGCAGTATTTT,CASSLPGTDTQYF
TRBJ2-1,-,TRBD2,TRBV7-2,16,TGTGCCAGCAGCTTAGTTAGTACTAGCGGGGTCAATGAGCAGTTCTTC,CASSLVSTSGVNEQFF
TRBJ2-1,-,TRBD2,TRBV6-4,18,TGTGCCAGCAGTGACTCGGTTTCTAGCGGGGAAATTTTTGGTGAGCAGTTCTTC,CASSDSVSSGEIFGEQFF
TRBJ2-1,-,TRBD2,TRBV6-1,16,TGTGCCAGCAGTGTGACCCGACTAGCGGGGGTCGATGAGCAGTTCTTC,CASSVTRLAGVDEQFF
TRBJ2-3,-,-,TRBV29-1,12,TGCAGCGTTCGGACAGCCACAGATACGCAGTATTTT,CSVRTATDTQYF
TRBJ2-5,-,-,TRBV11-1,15,TGTGCCAGCAGCCCCCACTATTCGCCTCAAGAGACCCAGTACTTC,CASSPHYSPQETQYF
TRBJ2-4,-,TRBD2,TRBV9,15,TGTGCCAGCAGCCCCGGGACTATTGATGTCGGCATTCAGTACTTC,CASSPGTIDVGIQYF
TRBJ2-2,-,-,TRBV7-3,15,TGTGCCAGCAGCCAATGGGGGGGCAACACCGGGGAGCTGTTTTTT,CASSQWGGNTGELFF
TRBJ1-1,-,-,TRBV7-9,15,TGTGCCAGCAGCATACTACAGGGTTATAACACTGAAGCTTTCTTT,CASSILQGYNTEAFF
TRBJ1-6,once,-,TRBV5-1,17,TGCGCCCGCAGCGGGGGGGGGACGAGCTCCTATAATTCACCCCTCCACTTT,CARSGGGTSSYNSPLHF
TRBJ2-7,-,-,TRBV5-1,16,TGCGCCAGCAGCTCCGGGCGGAGGGCACTTTCCTACGAGCAGTACTTC,CASSSGRRALSYEQYF
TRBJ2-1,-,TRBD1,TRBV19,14,TGTGCCAGTAGTATGGACAGGGGGCGACGGGGGCAGTTCTTC,CASSMDRGRRGQFF
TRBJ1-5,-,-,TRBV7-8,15,TGTGCCAGCAGCCGAAGTGCGGTTAGCAATCAGCCCCAGCATTTT,CASSRSAVSNQPQHF
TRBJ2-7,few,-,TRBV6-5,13,TGTGCCAGCAGTTCCCGAGGACACGTCGGGCAGTACTTC,CASSSRGHVGQYF
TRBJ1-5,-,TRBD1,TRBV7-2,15,TGTGCCAGCAGCTCCAGACAGGGGAGCAATCAGCCCCAGCATTTT,CASSSRQGSNQPQHF
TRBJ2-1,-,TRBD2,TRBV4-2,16,TGTGCCAGCAGCCAAGATAGCGGGAGCTCCTACAATGAGCAGTTCTTC,CASSQDSGSSYNEQFF